This T cell receptor (beta chain) was found in a study of blood T cell repertoires in COVID-19. Study in general: COVID-19 samples, acute and convalescent, were from the United States, Italy and Spain. The cDNA or gDNA used as material had been derived from T cells, B-cell-depleted T cells, or PBMCs.

A few counts support this clone. Authors' data handling: Using reference gene primer amplification, nucleated cell counts were estimated. Libraries were prepared by immunoSEQ multiplex PCR; TCRdb keeps only in-frame clonotypes and omits some of them. Clonal size and the V and J genes are those of that table, whereas D and trimming came from the DNA. The data hold 64,000 or so clones, with roughly 80% observed a single time. The CDR3 runs to 14 residues. In germline, CDR1 is SEHNR, CDR2 FQNEAQ (reference sequence). The V end was cut by 5 bases, the J end by 7 bases, with 12 bases between. This rearrangement joins TRBV7-9 to TRBJ1-6; D gene unclear. The sequence was obtained from a human donor in a cohort sampled during active COVID-19. Sequenced material: peripheral blood. The CDR3 nucleotides read TGTGCCAGCAGCCCGGGAGGGATAAATTCACCCCTCCACTTT. The encoded protein is CASSPGGINSPLHF.